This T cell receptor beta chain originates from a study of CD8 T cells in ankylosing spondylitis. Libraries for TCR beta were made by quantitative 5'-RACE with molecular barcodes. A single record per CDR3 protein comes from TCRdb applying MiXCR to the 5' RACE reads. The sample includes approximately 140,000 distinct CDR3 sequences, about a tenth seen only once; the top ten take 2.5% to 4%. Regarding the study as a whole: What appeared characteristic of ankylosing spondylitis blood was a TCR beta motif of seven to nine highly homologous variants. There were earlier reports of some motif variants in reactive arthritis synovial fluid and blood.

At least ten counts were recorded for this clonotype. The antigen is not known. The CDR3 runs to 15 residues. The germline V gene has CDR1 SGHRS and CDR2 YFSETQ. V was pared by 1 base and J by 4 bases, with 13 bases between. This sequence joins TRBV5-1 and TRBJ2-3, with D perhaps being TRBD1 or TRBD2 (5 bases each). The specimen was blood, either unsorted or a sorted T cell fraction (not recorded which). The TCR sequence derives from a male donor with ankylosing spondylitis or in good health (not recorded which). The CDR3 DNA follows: TGCGCCAGCAGCTTGATTAACCGGGGCGCAGATACGCAGTATTTT. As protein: CASSLINRGADTQYF.